This T cell receptor beta chain was identified during a study of blood T cell repertoires in COVID-19. Study in general: Spain, Italy and the United States supplied samples that represented acute and convalescent COVID-19. From T cells, B-cell-depleted T cells, or PBMCs came the material, which was cDNA or gDNA.

Original methodology: Nucleated cell number was recorded as an estimate derived from reference gene primer amplification. Using immunoSEQ multiplex PCR, the repertoire was profiled, and TCRdb retains in-frame clones only, with some absent. D and trimming come from the DNA, and the V and J calls and clone size come from that table. This sample has around 100,000 clones; 91% occur once, and the top ten carry about 1.8%. V gave up 4 bases and J gave up 2 bases, with 7 bases separating them. Germline V CDR1 and CDR2: MGHRA, YSYEKL. The CDR3 runs to 13 residues. The genes are TRBV4-1 and TRBJ2-3; no firm D call. This sequence was found in a human donor with active COVID-19. The donor label of this sample is uncertain. Input material: peripheral blood. The DNA for the CDR3 is TGCGCCAGCAGCCCTCTCCTCACAGATACGCAGTATTTT. Residues: CASSPLLTDTQYF.